The 18 T cell receptor beta chains listed next were all sequenced from one sample in a study of T-cell reconstitution after alpha-beta-depleted transplantation in children. Unique molecular identifiers tagged the TCRbeta library. In TCRdb, the PCR reads were re-called with MiXCR into one record per CDR3 protein. The table shows fewer than 20,000 distinct CDR3 sequences, with around 5.1% occurring only once. This specimen consisted of PBMCs, obtained before TCRalphabeta/CD19-depleted stem cell transplant. All receptors come from a boy aged 5-17 years with acute lymphoblastic leukemia, due to receive a stem cell transplant.

This clonotype was picked up many times. The rearrangement links TRBV20-1 to TRBJ1-1; perhaps TRBD1 as D (5 bases). This CDR3 comprises 12 residues. Germline-derived CDR1 and CDR2 are DFQATT and SNEGSKA (reference sequence). Trimming stripped 5 bases from V and 3 bases from J, with 10 bases between. The CDR3 DNA sequence: TGCAGTGCTCTCGGGGCGTACACTGAAGCTTTCTTT. It encodes CSALGAYTEAFF.

This clonotype was seen many times. J is TRBJ2-1 and V is TRBV3-1, with D hard to call. CDR3 length equals 14 residues. Germline loops: CDR1 LGHDT, CDR2 YNNKEL (reference sequence). Trimming took 7 bases from V and 4 from J, leaving 14 bases between them. The CDR3 DNA sequence: TGTGCCAGCACCGTCGGGCAGCCGTACAATGAGCAGTTCTTC. Amino acids: CASTVGQPYNEQFF.

This clonotype was seen ten or more times. The V gene is TRBV18, the J gene TRBJ2-2, with D perhaps matching TRBD2 (6 bases). The CDR3 contains 14 residues. The germline V gene has CDR1 KGHSH and CDR2 LQKENI. V was pared by 4 bases and J by 3 bases, with 9 bases between. This CDR3 reads CASSHGTYTGELFF. The CDR3 nucleotides are TGTGCCAGCTCACATGGGACTTACACCGGGGAGCTGTTTTTT.

This clonotype was seen repeatedly, ten times or more. The V gene is TRBV5-5, the J gene TRBJ2-1; 10 bases are shared with TRBD2. With V trimmed by 3 bases and J by 2 bases, 11 bases remained unmatched. The germline V gene has CDR1 SGHKS and CDR2 YYEKEE (reference sequence). The CDR3 is 18 residues long. The chain's CDR3 is CASSYHPASGSPYNEQFF. CDR3 bases: TGTGCCAGCAGCTATCATCCGGCTAGCGGGAGTCCCTACAATGAGCAGTTCTTC.

This clonotype was observed many times. The genes are TRBV14 and TRBJ2-7; D gene unclear. CDR1 SGHDN and CDR2 FVKESK come from the germline V gene. V was trimmed by 0 bases and J by 5 bases, leaving 11 bases between them. The length of the CDR3 is 14 residues. In DNA, the CDR3 is TGTGCCAGCAGCCAAGAGCACAGTATCAACGAGCAGTACTTC. Translating it yields CASSQEHSINEQYF.

This clonotype was detected many times. This chain uses TRBV5-6 with TRBJ2-5; D is unclear. The CDR3 loop spans 13 amino acids. Trimming removed 0 bases at V and 4 bases at J, with 7 bases between. Looked up from germline, CDR1 is SGHDT and CDR2 is YYEEEE. In DNA, the CDR3 is TGTGCCAGCAGCTTGGATATTCGAGAGACCCAGTACTTC. This encodes CASSLDIRETQYF.

This clonotype showed up many times. The chain couples TRBV28 to TRBJ2-5; 8 positions match TRBD2. V lost 2 bases, J lost 3 bases, and 14 bases stayed unmatched. The length of the CDR3 is 18 residues. The germline gives CDR1 MDHEN, CDR2 SYDVKM. In DNA form, the CDR3 reads TGTGCCAGCAGTTTACCTCCCCACGGAGCGGGAGACGAAGAGACCCAGTACTTC. Amino acids: CASSLPPHGAGDEETQYF.

This clonotype was detected ten times or more. V is TRBV7-2 and J is TRBJ1-1; 9 bases are a match to TRBD1. Germline assignment: CDR1 SGHTA and CDR2 FQGNSA. V gave up 5 bases and J gave up 10 bases; unmatched junction bases: 8. CDR3 length: 13 residues. The CDR3 DNA reads as TGTGCCAGCAGCCCACCGGGACAGGGCGGAGCTTTCTTT. The encoded protein is CASSPPGQGGAFF.

This clonotype appeared many times. The chain combines TRBV19 with TRBJ1-1; 9 bases line up with TRBD1. CDR1 LNHDA and CDR2 SQIVND come from the germline V gene (reference sequence). The V gene end was trimmed by 6 bases and the J gene end by 6 bases; junction bases not matched to a gene: 5. The CDR3 has 13 residues. The CDR3 DNA sequence: TGTGCCAGTAGGGACAGGGGTGACCCTGAAGCTTTCTTT. This translates into CASRDRGDPEAFF.

This clonotype was counted at least ten times. V gene TRBV5-6 combines with J gene TRBJ1-2, with TRBD1 matching over 9 bases. The J segment lost 8 bases and the V segment lost 7 bases, leaving 15 bases of the junction unmatched. Germline V gene lookup returns CDR1 SGHDT and CDR2 YYEEEE. This CDR3 spans 15 amino acids. Written as DNA, the CDR3 is TGTGCCAGCCGGATTCCGGGACAGGGCCCAGAGGGCTACACCTTC. Its translation: CASRIPGQGPEGYTF.

This clonotype was counted at least ten times. This sequence joins TRBV6-5 and TRBJ1-2, with a weak D call TRBD1 (6 bases). Between the trimmed V and J ends, which lost 2 bases and 4 bases, there was a span of 20 bases. The germline V gene encodes CDR1 MNHEY and CDR2 SVGAGI. The CDR3 runs to 17 residues. In nucleotides, the CDR3 is TGTGCCAGCAGTTACGCCCGGGAGGGGGGCGATTTCTATGGCTACACCTTC. This gives the protein CASSYAREGGDFYGYTF.

This clonotype was counted many times. The rearrangement joins TRBV28 to TRBJ2-7; D possibly corresponds to TRBD2 (5 bases). Germline lookup yields CDR1 MDHEN and CDR2 SYDVKM. The CDR3 consists of 11 residues. Trimming cost V 2 bases and J 7 bases, with 6 bases left between them. For the CDR3, the DNA is TGTGCCAGCAGTTTAAGGGAGGAGCAGTACTTC. This sequence encodes CASSLREEQYF.

This clonotype has at least ten counts. V is TRBV2 and J is TRBJ1-5, with a tentative D call TRBD1 (5 bases). The V end was cut by 2 bases, the J end by 0 bases, with 8 bases between. The germline gives CDR1 SNHLY, CDR2 FYNNEI. The CDR3 sequence is 15 residues long. The CDR3 spells CASSEWRGSNQPQHF. CDR3 nucleotide sequence: TGTGCCAGCAGTGAATGGAGGGGTAGCAATCAGCCCCAGCATTTT.

This chain links TRBV7-6 with TRBJ1-1; D is possibly TRBD1 (6 bases). CDR1 SGHVS and CDR2 FNYEAQ come from the germline V gene. This CDR3 is built from 12 residues. V was cut by 1 base and J by 10 bases, with 10 bases left in between. This CDR3 reads CASSLVGGGAFF. Here the CDR3 DNA reads TGTGCCAGCAGCTTAGTCGGAGGGGGAGCTTTCTTT.

Many counts were recorded for this clonotype. The chain recombines TRBV20-1 with TRBJ2-4; 8 positions agree with TRBD1. After removal of 3 bases from V and 1 base from J, the junction contained 5 bases not matched to a gene. This CDR3 is built from 15 residues. Germline CDR1 is DFQATT and CDR2 is SNEGSKA (reference sequence). The CDR3 DNA reads TGCAGTGCTAGTTCAGGGGGCTCCGCCAAAAACATTCAGTACTTC. Protein: CSASSGGSAKNIQYF.

This clonotype was recorded at least ten times. The gene calls are TRBV10-3 and TRBJ2-7; D gene unclear. V gave up 8 bases and J gave up 7 bases, with 18 bases separating them. The CDR3 loop spans 13 amino acids. Germline V CDR1 and CDR2: ENHRY, SYGVKD. Here the CDR3 reads CAISGDPLREQYF. CDR3 nucleotide sequence: TGTGCCATCTCGGGTGACCCACTGCGGGAGCAGTACTTC.

This clonotype was recorded at least ten times. The chain has TRBV2 and TRBJ2-2; TRBD1 aligns across 9 bases. Trimming cost V 5 bases and J 4 bases; bases outside gene matches: 5. This CDR3 is 15 amino acids long. Germline V CDR1 and CDR2: SNHLY, FYNNEI. CDR3 sequence: CASSWTGEFTGELFF. The CDR3 region has the DNA TGTGCCAGCAGTTGGACAGGGGAATTCACCGGGGAGCTGTTTTTT.

This clonotype was seen many times. The V and J genes are TRBV15 and TRBJ2-7; D possibly uses TRBD1 or TRBD2 (5 bases each). The V and J ends lost 5 bases and 0 bases respectively, with 14 bases between them. Germline V CDR1 and CDR2: LNHNV, YYDKDF (reference sequence). The CDR3 has 15 amino acids. In DNA, the CDR3 is TGTGCCACCAGCGTCGGAGCAGGGAGCTCCTACGAGCAGTACTTC. It yields the protein CATSVGAGSSYEQYF.